This T cell receptor beta chain is from a study of CD8 T cells in ankylosing spondylitis. Study-wide points: There was a TCR beta motif, made of fewer than 10 highly homologous variants, that appeared characteristic of ankylosing spondylitis blood. Some of these motif variants have turned up before, in reports on reactive arthritis synovial fluid and blood. Matched ankylosing spondylitis synovial fluid reportedly showed significant enrichment of disease-linked clones.

Construction of TCR beta libraries was performed using quantitative 5'-RACE with molecular barcodes. TCRdb recomputed calls from the 5' RACE reads with MiXCR, one row per CDR3 protein. This sample yields around 29,000 distinct CDR3 sequences, of which roughly 5.3% are seen a single time; around 1.8% belongs to the top ten. Comment on this clonotype: The antigen is undetermined.

J lost 5 bases, V lost 0 bases, and 7 bases had no gene match. CDR1 is SGDLS and CDR2 is YYNGEE in the germline V gene. This CDR3 spans 16 amino acids. Sequenced: blood, either unsorted or a sorted T cell fraction (not recorded which). This receptor was identified in a female donor with ankylosing spondylitis or in good health (not recorded which). V is TRBV9 and J is TRBJ2-5; the match to TRBD2 covers 10 bases. CDR3 DNA sequence: TGTGCCAGCAGCGTAGGCTCTAGCGGGGGTATGGAGACCCAGTACTTC. It encodes CASSVGSSGGMETQYF.